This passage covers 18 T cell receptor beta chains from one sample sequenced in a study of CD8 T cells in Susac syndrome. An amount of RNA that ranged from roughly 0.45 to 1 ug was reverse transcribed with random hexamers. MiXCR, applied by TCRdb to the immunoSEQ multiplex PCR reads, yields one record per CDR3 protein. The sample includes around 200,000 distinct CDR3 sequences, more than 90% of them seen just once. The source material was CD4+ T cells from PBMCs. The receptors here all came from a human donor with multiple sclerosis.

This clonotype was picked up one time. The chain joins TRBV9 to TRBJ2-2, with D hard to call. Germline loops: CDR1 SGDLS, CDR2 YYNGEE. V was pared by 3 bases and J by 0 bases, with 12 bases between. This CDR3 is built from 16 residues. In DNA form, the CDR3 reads TGTGCCAGCAGCGCCCGAGTAGGAGCGAACACCGGGGAGCTGTTTTTT. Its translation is CASSARVGANTGELFF.

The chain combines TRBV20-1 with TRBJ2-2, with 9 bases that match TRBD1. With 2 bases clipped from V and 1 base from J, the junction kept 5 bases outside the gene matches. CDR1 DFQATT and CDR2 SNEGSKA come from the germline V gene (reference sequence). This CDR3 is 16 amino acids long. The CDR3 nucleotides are TGCAGTGCTAGATCACCGGACAGGGGGAACACCGGGGAGCTGTTTTTT. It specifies CSARSPDRGNTGELFF.

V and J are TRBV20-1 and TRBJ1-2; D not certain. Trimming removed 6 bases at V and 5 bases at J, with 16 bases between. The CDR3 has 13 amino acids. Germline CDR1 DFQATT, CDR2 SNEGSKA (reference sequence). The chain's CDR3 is CSASESMEYGYTF. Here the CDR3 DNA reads TGCAGTGCCAGTGAATCCATGGAATATGGCTACACCTTC.

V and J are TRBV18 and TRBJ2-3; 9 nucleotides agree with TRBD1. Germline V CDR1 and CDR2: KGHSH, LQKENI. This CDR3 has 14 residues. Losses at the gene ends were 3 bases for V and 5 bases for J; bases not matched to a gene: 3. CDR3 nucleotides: TGTGCCAGCTCACCTGGACAGGGGAGAGATACGCAGTATTTT. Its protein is CASSPGQGRDTQYF.

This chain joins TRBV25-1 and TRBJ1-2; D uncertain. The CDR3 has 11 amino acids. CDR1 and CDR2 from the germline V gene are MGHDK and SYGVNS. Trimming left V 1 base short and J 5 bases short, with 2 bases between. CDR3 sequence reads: CASSELYGYTF. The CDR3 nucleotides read TGTGCCAGCAGTGAATTGTATGGCTACACCTTC.

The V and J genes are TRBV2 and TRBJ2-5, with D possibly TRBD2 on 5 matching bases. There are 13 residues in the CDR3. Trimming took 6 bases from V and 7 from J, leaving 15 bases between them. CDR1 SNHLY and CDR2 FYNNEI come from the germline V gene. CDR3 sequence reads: CASSGDLKGTQYF. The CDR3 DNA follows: TGTGCCAGCAGCGGGGATCTCAAGGGGACCCAGTACTTC.

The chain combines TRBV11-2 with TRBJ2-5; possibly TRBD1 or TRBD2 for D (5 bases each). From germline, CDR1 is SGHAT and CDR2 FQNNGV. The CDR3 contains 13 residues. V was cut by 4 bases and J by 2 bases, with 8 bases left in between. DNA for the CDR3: TGTGCCAGCAGCTCCGGGGCTCAAGAGACCCAGTACTTC. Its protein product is CASSSGAQETQYF.

CDR3 sequence: CASRLPWDNYGYTF. The CDR3 DNA reads TGTGCCAGCAGACTCCCGTGGGACAACTATGGCTACACCTTC. The chain couples TRBV6-6 to TRBJ1-2; possible D gene TRBD1, 5 bases. This CDR3 region has 14 residues. Trimming left V 6 bases short and J 2 bases short, with 13 bases between. Germline CDR1 reads MNHNY; CDR2 reads SVGAGI (reference sequence).

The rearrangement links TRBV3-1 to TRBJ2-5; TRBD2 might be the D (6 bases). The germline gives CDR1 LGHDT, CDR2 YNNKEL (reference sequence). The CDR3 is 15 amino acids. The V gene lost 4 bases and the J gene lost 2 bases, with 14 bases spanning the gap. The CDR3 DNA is TGTGCCAGCAGCCTGAGGGGCGGGGAGCAAGAGACCCAGTACTTC. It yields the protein CASSLRGGEQETQYF.

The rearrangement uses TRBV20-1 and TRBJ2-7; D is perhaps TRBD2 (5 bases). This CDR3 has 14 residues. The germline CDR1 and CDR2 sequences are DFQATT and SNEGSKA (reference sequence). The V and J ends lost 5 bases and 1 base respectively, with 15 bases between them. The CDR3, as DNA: TGCAGTGCTCCCCGCGCGGGTAGTTCCTACGAGCAGTACTTC. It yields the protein CSAPRAGSSYEQYF.

In DNA form, the CDR3 reads TGTGCCAGCAGCGCAGGGCTGAGGTTCGGGAACACTGAAGCTTTCTTT. It yields the protein CASSAGLRFGNTEAFF. This rearrangement joins TRBV5-6 to TRBJ1-1; D possibly corresponds to TRBD1 (5 bases). The CDR3 covers 16 residues. The germline V gene encodes CDR1 SGHDT and CDR2 YYEEEE. Trimming left V 4 bases short and J 1 base short, with 17 bases between. Together with reference TRBV5-6 and TRBJ1-1, the CDR3 gives the full variable domain: DAGVTQSPTHLIKTRGQQVTLRCSPKSGHDTVSWYQQALGQGPQFIFQYYEEEERQRGNFPDRFSGHQFPNYSSELNVNALLLGDSALYLCASSAGLRFGNTEAFFGQGTRLTVV.

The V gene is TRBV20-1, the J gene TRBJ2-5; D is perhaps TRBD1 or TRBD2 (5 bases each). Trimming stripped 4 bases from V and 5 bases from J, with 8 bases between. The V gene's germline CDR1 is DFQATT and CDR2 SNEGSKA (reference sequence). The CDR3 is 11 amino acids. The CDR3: CSATWGETQYF. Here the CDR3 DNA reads TGCAGTGCTACCTGGGGGGAGACCCAGTACTTC.

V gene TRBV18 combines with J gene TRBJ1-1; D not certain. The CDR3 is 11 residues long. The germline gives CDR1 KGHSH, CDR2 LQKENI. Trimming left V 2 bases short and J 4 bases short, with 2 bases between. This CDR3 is CASSPGTEAFF. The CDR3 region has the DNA TGTGCCAGCTCACCAGGCACTGAAGCTTTCTTT.

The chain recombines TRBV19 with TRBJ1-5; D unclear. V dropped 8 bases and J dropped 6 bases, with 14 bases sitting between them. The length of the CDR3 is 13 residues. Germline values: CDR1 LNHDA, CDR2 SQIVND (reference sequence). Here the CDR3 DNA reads TGTGCCAGTTTAGGCAGTTTGAGTCAGCCCCAGCATTTT. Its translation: CASLGSLSQPQHF.

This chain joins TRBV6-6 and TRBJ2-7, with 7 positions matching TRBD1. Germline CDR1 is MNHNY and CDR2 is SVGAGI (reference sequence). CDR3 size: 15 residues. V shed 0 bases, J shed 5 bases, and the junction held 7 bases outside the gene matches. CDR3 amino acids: CASSYSDRRHDEQYF. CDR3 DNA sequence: TGTGCCAGCAGTTACTCGGACAGGAGGCACGACGAGCAGTACTTC.

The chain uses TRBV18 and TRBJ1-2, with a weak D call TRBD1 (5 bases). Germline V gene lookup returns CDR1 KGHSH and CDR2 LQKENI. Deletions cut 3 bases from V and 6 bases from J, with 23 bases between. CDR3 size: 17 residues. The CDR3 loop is CASSPSAGDGGSNGYTF. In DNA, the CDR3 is TGTGCCAGCTCACCTTCTGCCGGGGACGGCGGCTCGAATGGCTACACCTTC. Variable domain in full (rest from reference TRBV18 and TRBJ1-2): NAGVMQNPRHLVRRRGQEARLRCSPMKGHSHVYWYRQLPEEGLKFMVYLQKENIIDESGMPKERFSAEFPKEGPSILRIQQVVRGDSAAYFCASSPSAGDGGSNGYTFGSGTRLTVV.

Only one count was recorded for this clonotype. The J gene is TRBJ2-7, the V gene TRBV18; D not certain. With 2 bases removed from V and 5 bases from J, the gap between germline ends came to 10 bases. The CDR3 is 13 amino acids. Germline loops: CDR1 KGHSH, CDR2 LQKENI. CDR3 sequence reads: CASSPTATNEQYF. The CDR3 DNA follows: TGTGCCAGCTCACCAACCGCGACGAACGAGCAGTACTTC.

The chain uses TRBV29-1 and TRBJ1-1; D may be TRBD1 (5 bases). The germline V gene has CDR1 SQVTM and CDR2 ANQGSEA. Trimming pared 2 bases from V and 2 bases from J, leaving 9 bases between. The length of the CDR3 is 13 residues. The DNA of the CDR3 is TGCAGCGTTGAAAAGGGGTTCAACACTGAAGCTTTCTTT. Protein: CSVEKGFNTEAFF. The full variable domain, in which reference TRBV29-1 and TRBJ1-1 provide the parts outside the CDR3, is SAVISQKPSRDICQRGTSLTIQCQVDSQVTMMFWYRQQPGQSLTLIATANQGSEATYESGFVIDKFPISRPNLTFSTLTVSNMSPEDSSIYLCSVEKGFNTEAFFGQGTRLTVV.